This T cell receptor beta chain was sequenced in a study of cytotoxic CD8 clonotypes in ibrutinib-treated CLL. Study-level information: Partial response was seen in approximately 25 patients and complete response in 2; after median around six years, about 14 stayed remitted, 12 progressed. Study conclusions and caveats: Ibrutinib response saw clonality rise, and progression saw it return toward baseline.

Profiling relied on immunoSEQ multiplex PCR, and the TCRdb table lists in-frame clones only, not all of them. The sample carries fewer than 25,000 clones, around 73% recorded once. The CDR3 loop spans 11 amino acids. V was cut by 7 bases and J by 4 bases, with 10 bases left in between. CDR1 DFQATT and CDR2 SNEGSKA come from the germline V gene (reference sequence). On this clone itself: Its antigen is currently unknown.

This receptor was identified in a human donor with chronic lymphocytic leukemia. Source: PBMCs, taken before ibrutinib treatment. The genes are TRBV20-1 and TRBJ2-5, with D possibly being TRBD2 (5 bases). The CDR3 DNA reads as TGCAGTGTAAGGGCGGGAGAGACCCAGTACTTC. Its protein product is CSVRAGETQYF.